This TCR beta chain was identified in a study of shared clonotypes between healthy human individuals. Study-level points and caveats: Across subsets, estimated richness was generally greater for naive than for memory populations.

Researchers ran the assay at a deep level. Each subset's genomic DNA was shared equally among a number of immunoSEQ plates. Clones were read by immunoSEQ multiplex PCR, and TCRdb kept only the in-frame ones, dropping some. Of over a million clones in the sample, approximately 80% were seen once. Germline CDR1 SGHTS, CDR2 YDEGEE. This CDR3 has 15 residues. J gave up 4 bases and V 3 bases, and 6 bases lay outside the gene matches. Concerning this clone: Its specificity is not known.

Sequencing was performed on memory CD4+ T cells from PBMCs. Subset here: CD45RA-negative fraction. The chain employs TRBV5-8 and TRBJ2-2; 7 bases are shared with TRBD1. The receptor's source is a man aged 18 to 30 in good health. Some clones in this sample may be carry-over from other donors' samples. The CDR3 protein is CASSWQTGPTGELFF. CDR3 nucleotide sequence: TGTGCCAGCAGCTGGCAGACAGGGCCCACCGGGGAGCTGTTTTTT.